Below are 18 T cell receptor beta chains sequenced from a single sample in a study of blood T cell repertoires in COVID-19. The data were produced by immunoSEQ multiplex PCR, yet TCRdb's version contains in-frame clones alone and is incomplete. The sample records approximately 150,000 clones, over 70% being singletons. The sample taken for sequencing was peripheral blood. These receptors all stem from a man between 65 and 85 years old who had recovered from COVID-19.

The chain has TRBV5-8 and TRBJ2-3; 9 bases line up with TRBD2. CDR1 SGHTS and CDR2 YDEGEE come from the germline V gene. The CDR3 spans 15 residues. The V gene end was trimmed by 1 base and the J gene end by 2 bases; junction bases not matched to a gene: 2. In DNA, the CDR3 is TGTGCCAGCAGCTTGCTAGCGGGAACCACAGATACGCAGTATTTT. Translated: CASSLLAGTTDTQYF.

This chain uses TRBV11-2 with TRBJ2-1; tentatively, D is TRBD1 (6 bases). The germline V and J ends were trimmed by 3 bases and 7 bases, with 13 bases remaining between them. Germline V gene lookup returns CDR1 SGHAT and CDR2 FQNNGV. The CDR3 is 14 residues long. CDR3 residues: CASSFQGILNEQFF. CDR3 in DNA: TGTGCCAGCAGCTTCCAGGGGATTTTGAATGAGCAGTTCTTC.

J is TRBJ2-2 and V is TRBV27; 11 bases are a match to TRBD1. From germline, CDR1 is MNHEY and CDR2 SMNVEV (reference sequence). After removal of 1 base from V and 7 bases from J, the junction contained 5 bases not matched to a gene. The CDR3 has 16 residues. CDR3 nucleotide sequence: TGTGCCAGCAGTTTATGGGACAGGGGGATCGGCGGGGAGCTGTTTTTT. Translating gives CASSLWDRGIGGELFF.

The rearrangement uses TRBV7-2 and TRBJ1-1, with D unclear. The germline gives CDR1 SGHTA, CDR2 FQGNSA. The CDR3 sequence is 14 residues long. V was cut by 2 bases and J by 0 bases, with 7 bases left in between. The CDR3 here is CASSLLRLNTEAFF. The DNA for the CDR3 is TGTGCCAGCAGCTTATTACGGTTGAACACTGAAGCTTTCTTT.

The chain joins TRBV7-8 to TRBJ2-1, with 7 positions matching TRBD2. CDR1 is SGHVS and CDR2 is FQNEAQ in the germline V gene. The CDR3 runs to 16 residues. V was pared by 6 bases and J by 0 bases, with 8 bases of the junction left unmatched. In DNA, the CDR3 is TGTGCCAGCAGGGACTTCGCGGGAGCCTCCTACAATGAGCAGTTCTTC. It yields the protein CASRDFAGASYNEQFF.

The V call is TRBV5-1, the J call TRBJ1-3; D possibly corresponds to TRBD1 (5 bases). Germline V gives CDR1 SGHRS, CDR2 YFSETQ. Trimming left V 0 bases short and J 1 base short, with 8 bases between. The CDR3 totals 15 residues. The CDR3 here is CASSLDDRSGNTIYF. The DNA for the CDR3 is TGCGCCAGCAGCTTGGATGACAGATCTGGAAACACCATATATTTT.

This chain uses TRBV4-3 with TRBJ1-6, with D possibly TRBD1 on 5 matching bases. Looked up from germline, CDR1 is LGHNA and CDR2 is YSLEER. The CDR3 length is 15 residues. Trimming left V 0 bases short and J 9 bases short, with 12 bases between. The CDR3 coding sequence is TGCGCCAGCAGCCAAGAGGAAAGGGGCAGTTCACCCCTCCACTTT. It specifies CASSQEERGSSPLHF.

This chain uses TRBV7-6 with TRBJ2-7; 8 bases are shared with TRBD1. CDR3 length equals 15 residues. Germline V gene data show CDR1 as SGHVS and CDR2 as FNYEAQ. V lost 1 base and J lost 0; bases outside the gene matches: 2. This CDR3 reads CASSLGTGISYEQYF. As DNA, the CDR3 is TGTGCCAGCAGCTTAGGGACAGGGATCTCCTACGAGCAGTACTTC.

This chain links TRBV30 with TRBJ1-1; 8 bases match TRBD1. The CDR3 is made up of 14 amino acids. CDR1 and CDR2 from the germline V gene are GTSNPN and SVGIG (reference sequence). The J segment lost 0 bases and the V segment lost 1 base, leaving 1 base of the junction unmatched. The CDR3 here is CAWSEQGVNTEAFF. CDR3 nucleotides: TGTGCCTGGAGTGAACAGGGGGTGAACACTGAAGCTTTCTTT.

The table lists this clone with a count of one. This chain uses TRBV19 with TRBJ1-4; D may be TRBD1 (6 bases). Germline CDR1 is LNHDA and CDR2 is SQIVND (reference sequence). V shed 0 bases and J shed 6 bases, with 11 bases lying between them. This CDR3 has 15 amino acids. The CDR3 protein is CASSIDPQGDEKLFF. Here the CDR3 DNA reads TGTGCCAGTAGTATAGATCCACAGGGTGATGAAAAACTGTTTTTT.

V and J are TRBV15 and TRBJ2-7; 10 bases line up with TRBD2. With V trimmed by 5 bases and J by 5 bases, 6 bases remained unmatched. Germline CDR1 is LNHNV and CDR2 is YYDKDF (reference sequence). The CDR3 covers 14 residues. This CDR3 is CATSSSGLAHEQYF. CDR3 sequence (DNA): TGTGCCACCAGCTCCTCGGGACTAGCGCACGAGCAGTACTTC.

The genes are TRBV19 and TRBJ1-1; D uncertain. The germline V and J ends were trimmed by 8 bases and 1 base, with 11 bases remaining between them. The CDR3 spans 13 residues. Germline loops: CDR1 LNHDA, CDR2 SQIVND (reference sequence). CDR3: CASFPPGNTEAFF. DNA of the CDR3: TGTGCCAGTTTTCCTCCAGGGAACACTGAAGCTTTCTTT.

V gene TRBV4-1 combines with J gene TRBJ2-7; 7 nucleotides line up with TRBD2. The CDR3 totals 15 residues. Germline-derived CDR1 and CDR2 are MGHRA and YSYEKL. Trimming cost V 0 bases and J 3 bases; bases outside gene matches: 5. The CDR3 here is CASSQDREDVYEQYF. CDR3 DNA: TGCGCCAGCAGCCAAGATCGGGAGGATGTCTACGAGCAGTACTTC.

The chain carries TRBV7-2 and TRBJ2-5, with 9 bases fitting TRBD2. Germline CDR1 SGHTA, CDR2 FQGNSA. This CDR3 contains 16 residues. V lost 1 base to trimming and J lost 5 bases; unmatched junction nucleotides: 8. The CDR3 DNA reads TGTGCCAGCAGCTTAGATGAGGCGGGAGGGGGTGAGACCCAGTACTTC. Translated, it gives CASSLDEAGGGETQYF.

The CDR3 region has the DNA TGTGCCTCAGGGGTTAATTCCTACGAGCAGTACTTC. Protein product: CASGVNSYEQYF. J is TRBJ2-7 and V is TRBV30; D is perhaps TRBD1 (6 bases). This CDR3 spans 12 amino acids. Per the germline V gene, CDR1 is GTSNPN and CDR2 is SVGIG (reference sequence). V shed 7 bases and J shed 1 base, with 11 bases lying between them.

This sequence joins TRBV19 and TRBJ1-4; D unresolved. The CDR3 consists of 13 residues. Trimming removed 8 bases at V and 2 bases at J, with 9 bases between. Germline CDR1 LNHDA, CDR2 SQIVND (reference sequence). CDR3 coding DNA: TGTGCCAGTGCGAGTGCCACTAATGAAAAACTGTTTTTT. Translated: CASASATNEKLFF.

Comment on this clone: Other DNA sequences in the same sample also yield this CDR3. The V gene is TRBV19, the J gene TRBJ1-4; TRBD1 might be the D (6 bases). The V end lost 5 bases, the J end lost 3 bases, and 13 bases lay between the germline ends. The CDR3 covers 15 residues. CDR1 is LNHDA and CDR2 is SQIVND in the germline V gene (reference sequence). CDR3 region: CASSPSTGPNEKLFF. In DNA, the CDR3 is TGTGCCAGTAGTCCCTCGACAGGCCCTAATGAAAAACTGTTTTTT. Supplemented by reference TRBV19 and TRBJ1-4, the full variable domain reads DGGITQSPKYLFRKEGQNVTLSCEQNLNHDAMYWYRQDPGQGLRLIYYSQIVNDFQKGDIAEGYSVSREKKESFPLTVTSAQKNPTAFYLCASSPSTGPNEKLFFGSGTQLSVL.

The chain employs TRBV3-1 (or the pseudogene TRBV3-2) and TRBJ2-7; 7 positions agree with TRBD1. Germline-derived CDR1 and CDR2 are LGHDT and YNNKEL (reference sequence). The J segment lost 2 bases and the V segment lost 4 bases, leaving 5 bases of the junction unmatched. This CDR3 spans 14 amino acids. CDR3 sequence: CASSRRDSPYEQYF. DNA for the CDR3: TGTGCCAGCAGCCGCCGGGACAGCCCCTACGAGCAGTACTTC.